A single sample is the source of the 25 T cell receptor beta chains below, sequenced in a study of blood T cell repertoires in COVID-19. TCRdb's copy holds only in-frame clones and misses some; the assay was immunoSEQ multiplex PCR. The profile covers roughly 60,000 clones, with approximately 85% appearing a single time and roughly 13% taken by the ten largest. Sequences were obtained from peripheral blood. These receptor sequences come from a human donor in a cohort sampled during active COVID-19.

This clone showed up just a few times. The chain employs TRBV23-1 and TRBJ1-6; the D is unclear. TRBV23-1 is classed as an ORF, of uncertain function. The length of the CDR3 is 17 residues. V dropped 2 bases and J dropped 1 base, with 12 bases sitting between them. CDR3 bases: TGCGCCAGCAGTCAAGAATCGGCAGGATCCTATAATTCACCCCTCCACTTT. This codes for CASSQESAGSYNSPLHF.

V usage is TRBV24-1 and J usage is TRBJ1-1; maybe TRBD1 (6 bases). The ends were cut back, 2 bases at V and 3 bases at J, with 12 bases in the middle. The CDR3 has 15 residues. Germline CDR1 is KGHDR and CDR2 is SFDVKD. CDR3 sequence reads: CATSDSRGGHTEAFF. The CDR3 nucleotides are TGTGCCACCAGTGATTCGAGGGGGGGCCACACTGAAGCTTTCTTT.

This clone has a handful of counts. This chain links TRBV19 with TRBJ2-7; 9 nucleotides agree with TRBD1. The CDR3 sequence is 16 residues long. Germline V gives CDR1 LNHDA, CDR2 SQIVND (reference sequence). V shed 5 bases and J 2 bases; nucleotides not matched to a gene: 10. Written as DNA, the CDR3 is TGTGCCAGTAGTCCCCACAGGGGGCGGCTTCCCTACGAGCAGTACTTC. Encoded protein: CASSPHRGRLPYEQYF.

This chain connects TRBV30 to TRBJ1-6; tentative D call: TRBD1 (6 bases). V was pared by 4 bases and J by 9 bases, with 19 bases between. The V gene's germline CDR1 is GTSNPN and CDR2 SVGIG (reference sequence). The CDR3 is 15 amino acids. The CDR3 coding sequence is TGTGCCTGGACCCCAGGGGTAGCAGGGACTTCACCCCTCCACTTT. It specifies CAWTPGVAGTSPLHF.

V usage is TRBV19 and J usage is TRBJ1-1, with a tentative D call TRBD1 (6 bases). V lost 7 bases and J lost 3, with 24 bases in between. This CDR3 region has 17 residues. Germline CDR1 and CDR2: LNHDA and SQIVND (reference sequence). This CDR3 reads CASTPPGGAGGDTEAFF. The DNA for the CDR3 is TGTGCCAGTACCCCTCCGGGGGGGGCAGGAGGGGACACTGAAGCTTTCTTT.

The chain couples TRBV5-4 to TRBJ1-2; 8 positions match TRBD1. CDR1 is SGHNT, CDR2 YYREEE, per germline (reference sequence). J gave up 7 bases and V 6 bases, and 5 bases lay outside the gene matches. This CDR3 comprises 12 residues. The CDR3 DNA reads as TGTGCCAGCACCAGACAGGGGCTTGGCTACACCTTC. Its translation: CASTRQGLGYTF.

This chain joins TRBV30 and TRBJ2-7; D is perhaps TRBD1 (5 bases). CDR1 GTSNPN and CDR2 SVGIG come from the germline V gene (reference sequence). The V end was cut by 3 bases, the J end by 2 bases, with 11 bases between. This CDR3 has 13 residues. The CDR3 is CAWRPTAPYEQYF. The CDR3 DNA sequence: TGTGCCTGGAGGCCGACAGCCCCCTACGAGCAGTACTTC.

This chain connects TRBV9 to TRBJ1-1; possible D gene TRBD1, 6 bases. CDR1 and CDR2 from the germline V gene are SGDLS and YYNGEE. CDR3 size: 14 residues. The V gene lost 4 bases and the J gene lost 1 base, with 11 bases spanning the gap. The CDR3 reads CASSLQGQNTEAFF. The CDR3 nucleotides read TGTGCCAGCAGCCTACAGGGTCAGAACACTGAAGCTTTCTTT.

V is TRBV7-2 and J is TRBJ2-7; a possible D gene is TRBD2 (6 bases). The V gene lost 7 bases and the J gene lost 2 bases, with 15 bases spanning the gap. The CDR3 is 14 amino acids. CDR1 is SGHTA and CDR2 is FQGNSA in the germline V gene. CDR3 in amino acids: CASNLGRGTYEQYF. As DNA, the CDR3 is TGTGCCAGCAACCTCGGGCGGGGAACCTACGAGCAGTACTTC.

The CDR3 DNA reads TGTGCCAGCGCGCTAGCGGGAGAAGGGAGACATACGCAGTATTTT. This sequence encodes CASALAGEGRHTQYF. The chain joins TRBV6-4 to TRBJ2-3, with 10 positions matching TRBD2. The trim removed 8 bases at V and 7 bases at J, leaving 12 bases unmatched. From germline, CDR1 is MRHNA and CDR2 SNTAGT. The CDR3 spans 15 residues.

For the CDR3, the DNA is TGTGCCAGCCTTGCCTACAATGAGCAGTTCTTC. Protein: CASLAYNEQFF. The chain combines TRBV28 with TRBJ2-1; D remains ambiguous. Trimming removed 8 bases at V and 2 bases at J, with 4 bases between. Germline V gives CDR1 MDHEN, CDR2 SYDVKM. CDR3 size: 11 residues.

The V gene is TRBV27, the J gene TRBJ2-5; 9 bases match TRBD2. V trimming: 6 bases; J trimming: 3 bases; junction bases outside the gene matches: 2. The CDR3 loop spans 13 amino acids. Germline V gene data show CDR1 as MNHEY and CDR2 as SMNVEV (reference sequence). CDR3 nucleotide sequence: TGTGCCAGCAGGCGGGGGGGCGAAGAGACCCAGTACTTC. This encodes CASRRGGEETQYF.

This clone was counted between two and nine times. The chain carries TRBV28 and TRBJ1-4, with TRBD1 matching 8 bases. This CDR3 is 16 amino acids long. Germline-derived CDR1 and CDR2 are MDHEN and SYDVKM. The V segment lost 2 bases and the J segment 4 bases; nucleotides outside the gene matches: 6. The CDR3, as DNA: TGTGCCAGCAGTTTACTAGGACAGGGTAATAATGAAAAACTGTTTTTT. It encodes CASSLLGQGNNEKLFF.

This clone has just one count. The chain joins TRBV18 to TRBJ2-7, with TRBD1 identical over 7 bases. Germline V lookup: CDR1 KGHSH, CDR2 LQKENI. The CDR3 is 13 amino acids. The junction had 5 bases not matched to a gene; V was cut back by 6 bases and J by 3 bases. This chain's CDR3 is CASSHTGDYEQYF. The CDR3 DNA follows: TGTGCCAGCTCCCATACAGGGGACTACGAGCAGTACTTC.

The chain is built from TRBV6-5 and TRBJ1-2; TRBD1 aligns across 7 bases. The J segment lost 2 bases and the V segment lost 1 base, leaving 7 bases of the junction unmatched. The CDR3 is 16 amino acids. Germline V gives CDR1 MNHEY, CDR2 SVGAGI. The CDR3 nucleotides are TGTGCCAGCAGTTACTGGGCGCCAGGGGGAAACTATGGCTACACCTTC. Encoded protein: CASSYWAPGGNYGYTF.

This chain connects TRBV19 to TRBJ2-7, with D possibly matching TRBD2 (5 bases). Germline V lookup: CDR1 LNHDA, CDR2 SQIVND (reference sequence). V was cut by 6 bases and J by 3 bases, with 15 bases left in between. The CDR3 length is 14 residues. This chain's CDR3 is CASSRTVVSYEQYF. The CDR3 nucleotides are TGTGCCAGTAGCCGGACTGTCGTTAGCTACGAGCAGTACTTC.

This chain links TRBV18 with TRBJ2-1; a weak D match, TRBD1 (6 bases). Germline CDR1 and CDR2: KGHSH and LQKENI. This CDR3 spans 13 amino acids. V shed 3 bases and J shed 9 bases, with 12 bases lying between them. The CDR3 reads CASSPALRGEQFF. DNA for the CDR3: TGTGCCAGCTCACCGGCCCTCAGGGGTGAGCAGTTCTTC. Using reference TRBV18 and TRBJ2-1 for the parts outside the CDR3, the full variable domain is NAGVMQNPRHLVRRRGQEARLRCSPMKGHSHVYWYRQLPEEGLKFMVYLQKENIIDESGMPKERFSAEFPKEGPSILRIQQVVRGDSAAYFCASSPALRGEQFFGPGTRLTVL.

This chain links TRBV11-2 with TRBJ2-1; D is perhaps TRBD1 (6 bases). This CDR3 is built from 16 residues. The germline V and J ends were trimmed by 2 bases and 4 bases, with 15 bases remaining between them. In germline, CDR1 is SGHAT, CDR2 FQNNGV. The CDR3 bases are TGTGCCAGCAGCTTAAAATGGGGGCCTTTGTACAATGAGCAGTTCTTC. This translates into CASSLKWGPLYNEQFF.

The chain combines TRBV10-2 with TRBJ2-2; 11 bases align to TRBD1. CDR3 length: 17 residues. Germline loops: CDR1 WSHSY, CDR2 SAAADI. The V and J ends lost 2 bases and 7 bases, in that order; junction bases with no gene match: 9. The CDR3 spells CASSEITDRGLGGELFF. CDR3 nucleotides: TGCGCCAGCAGTGAGATAACGGACAGGGGGCTGGGCGGGGAGCTGTTTTTT.

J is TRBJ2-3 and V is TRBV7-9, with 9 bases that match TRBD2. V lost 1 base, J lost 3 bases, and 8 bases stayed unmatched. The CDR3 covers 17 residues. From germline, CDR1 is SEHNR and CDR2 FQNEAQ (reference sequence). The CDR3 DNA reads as TGTGCCAGCAGCTTAGTTGCGGGAGGGCCGGGAACAGATACGCAGTATTTT. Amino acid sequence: CASSLVAGGPGTDTQYF.

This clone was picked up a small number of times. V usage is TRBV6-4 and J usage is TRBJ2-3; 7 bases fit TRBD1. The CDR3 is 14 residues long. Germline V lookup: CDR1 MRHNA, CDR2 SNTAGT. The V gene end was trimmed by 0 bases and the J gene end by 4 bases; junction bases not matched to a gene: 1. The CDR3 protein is CASSDSQGADTQYF. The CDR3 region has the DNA TGTGCCAGCAGTGACTCGCAGGGGGCAGATACGCAGTATTTT.

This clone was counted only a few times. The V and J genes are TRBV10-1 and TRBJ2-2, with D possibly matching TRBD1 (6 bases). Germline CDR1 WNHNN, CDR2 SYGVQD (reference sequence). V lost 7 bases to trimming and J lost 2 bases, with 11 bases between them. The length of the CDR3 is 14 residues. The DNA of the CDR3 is TGCGCCAGCACGGGACACCTCAACACCGGGGAGCTGTTTTTT. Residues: CASTGHLNTGELFF.

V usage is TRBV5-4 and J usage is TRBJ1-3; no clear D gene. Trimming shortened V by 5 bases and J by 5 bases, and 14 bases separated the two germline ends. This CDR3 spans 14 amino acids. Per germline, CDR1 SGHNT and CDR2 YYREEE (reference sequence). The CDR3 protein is CASSKRRRRNTIYF. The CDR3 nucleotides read TGTGCCAGCAGTAAGCGGAGAAGGAGAAACACCATATATTTT.

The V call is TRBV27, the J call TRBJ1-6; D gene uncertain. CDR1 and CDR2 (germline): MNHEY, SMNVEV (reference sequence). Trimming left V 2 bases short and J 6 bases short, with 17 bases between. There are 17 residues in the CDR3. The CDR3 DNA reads TGTGCCAGCAGTTTAGTGCCGGGGTCCCTTAGTAATTCACCCCTCCACTTT. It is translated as CASSLVPGSLSNSPLHF.

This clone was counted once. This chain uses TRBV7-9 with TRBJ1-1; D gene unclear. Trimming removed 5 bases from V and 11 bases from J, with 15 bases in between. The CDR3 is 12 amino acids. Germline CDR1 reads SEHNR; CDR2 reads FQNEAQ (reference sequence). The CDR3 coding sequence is TGTGCCAGCAGCCCGCCGGGAATGTCGGCTTTCTTT. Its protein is CASSPPGMSAFF.